This T cell receptor (beta chain) came from a study of blood T cell repertoires in COVID-19 (TCRdb year 2020). For the study in its entirety: Samples covering the acute and convalescent phases of COVID-19 were provided by collaborators in the United States, Italy and Spain. Subjects who had been exposed to COVID-19, were actively infected with it, or had recovered from it provided the deeply sampled blood TCRbeta repertoires that made up the dataset. A de-identified subject ID, COVID-19 status, age in years and sex were almost always included in the sample metadata. Samples came from the ongoing ImmuneRACE study (first 160 participants) plus 1,254 subjects from 6 global collaborators. The material from the prospective study consisted of cDNA or gDNA derived from T cells, B-cell-depleted T cells, or PBMCs. The repertoires were made available in a free public database intended to serve as a resource for research on the immune response to SARS-CoV-2. Where available, HLA class I and class II types were obtained from metadata supplied by the sample provider rather than from assay-based typing.

To note about this clone: Its antigen target is currently unknown. No per-base quality is available; no much larger clone lies one base away.

The research as a whole found: Clinical and demographic metadata were provided uncurated, with the amount varying by source and participant.

The immunoSEQ Assay, a bias-controlled multiplex PCR, was used to amplify TCRbeta CDR3 regions from genomic DNA. In the original analysis: The number of nucleated cells in each sample was estimated from the amplification of reference gene primers within the assay. Sequence reads were collapsed and filtered to measure the absolute abundance of every unique TCRbeta CDR3 rearrangement. For each sample, productive Simpson clonality was calculated as the square root of Simpson's diversity index over productive rearrangements. Here the immuneACCESS table is served through TCRdb, limited to in-frame sequences with V and J called. Missing clones are a known gap in these copies; in checked studies unresolved V genes cover under half, and the rest lacks a known reason. The V and J calls and the clone size are those of that table, but D and trimming were determined from the DNA. For this sample the table gives approximately 330,000 clones, of which over 75% were detected only once. The top ten constitute more than 3% of the sample.

Whole blood was collected in K2EDTA tubes by collaborating institutions according to the institutions' own protocols. For TCRbeta analysis, collaborator samples were shipped as frozen whole blood, as isolated PBMCs, or as DNA extracted from either sample type. Germline trimming: 5 bases from V, 4 bases from J; junction bases outside gene matches: 4. According to the germline V gene, CDR1 reads KGHSH and CDR2 reads LQKENI. From its cysteine to its phenylalanine, the CDR3 spans 14 amino acids. The read is trimmed to its CDR3 DNA, 42 bases read in frame from base 1. The source material was peripheral blood. The sequence derives from a woman between 50 and 59 years old with active or convalescent COVID-19. The chain is encoded by TRBV18 joined to TRBJ2-3; the junction holds 9 bases that match TRBD1. The CDR3 protein is CASSTQGASDTQYF. The DNA sequence is as follows: TGTGCCAGCTCAACACAGGGGGCGTCAGATACGCAGTATTTT. With the rest looked up from the reference TRBV18 and TRBJ2-3 genes rather than sequenced, the full variable domain is NAGVMQNPRHLVRRRGQEARLRCSPMKGHSHVYWYRQLPEEGLKFMVYLQKENIIDESGMPKERFSAEFPKEGPSILRIQQVVRGDSAAYFCASSTQGASDTQYFGPGTRLTVL.